The clone carrying this TCR beta chain showed up many times. Its antigen is as yet unknown. TCR beta CDR3 region amplification was performed from RNA transcripts. The HTBI primer set drove a first-round RT-PCR of the TCR CDR3. TCRdb re-derived calls from the multiplex PCR reads in MiXCR, one entry per CDR3 protein. Of some 760,000 distinct CDR3 sequences in the sample, about 14% were seen once. The data stem from a study of T cells in Graves' hyperthyroidism and ophthalmopathy. Whole-study findings and limits: Peripheral blood also featured most of the thyroid clonotypes expanded above 0.001.

The hyperthyroidism patients had all been newly diagnosed, and their disease duration was under 2 months. Their ages ranged from 18 to 65 years. The sequence was obtained from a young woman with Graves' hyperthyroidism. Sequencing used blood.

CDR3 residues: CASSLGLAWRIQETQYF. The CDR3 coding sequence is TGTGCCAGCAGTCTCGGACTAGCGTGGAGGATCCAAGAGACCCAGTACTTC. The chain combines TRBV12-3 or TRBV12-4 with TRBJ2-5, with TRBD2 matching over 9 bases. This CDR3 is 17 amino acids long. Trimming took 5 bases from V and 1 from J; bases not matched to a gene: 11.